This T cell receptor (beta chain) was obtained from a study of T cell clonotyping in hematopoietic cell transplantation. Study-wide results and limits: At the given depth, recipient repertoires were over 95% de novo clonotypes. Recipient TCR diversity dropped after transplant; expanded clonotypes rose from day 30 to 180. Cells were unsorted, so CD4 and CD8 contributions were not separated. Higher Inverse Simpson Index values in graft donor and pretransplant recipient predicted broader posttransplant TCR diversity.

Worth noting for this clone: The target antigen is unknown.

Germline V gives CDR1 SQVTM, CDR2 ANQGSEA. The CDR3 spans 11 residues. With V trimmed by 3 bases and J by 13 bases, 7 bases remained unmatched. This table comes from immunoSEQ multiplex PCR, and its TCRdb copy is limited to in-frame clones, with some not included. The data show under 5,000 clones, around 17% seen once. This sequence joins TRBV29-1 and TRBJ2-7; TRBD1 agrees at 9 bases. The source is a male patient aged 50 to 59 who had an allogeneic stem cell transplant from a related donor, so the T cells may come from the graft donor. Some clones in this sample may be carry-over from other donors' samples. This material consisted of peripheral blood mononuclear cells, taken 30 days after allogeneic stem cell transplant. CDR3 protein: CSVERTGDQYF. The CDR3 nucleotides are TGCAGCGTTGAGAGGACAGGGGATCAATACTTC.